This TCR beta chain was observed in a study of T cells in women clearing cervical HPV infection. Profiling relied on immunoSEQ multiplex PCR, and the TCRdb table lists in-frame clones only, not all of them. The specimen's table records about 33,000 clones. Cervical HPV DNA detected by MY09/MY11 PCR, typed by dot-blot. The CDR3 extends over 16 amino acids. The germline V gene encodes CDR1 MGHRA and CDR2 YSYEKL. After removal of 6 bases from V and 2 bases from J, the junction contained 12 bases not matched to a gene. Concerning this clone itself: Coverage ceases 3 residues before the CDR3 finishes, and the germline J gene fills in the end.

The sequenced sample was blood buffy coat. The chain joins TRBV4-1 to TRBJ2-5; TRBD2 matches at 7 bases. The sequence was collected from a woman aged 18-69 years with a cervical HPV16 infection that either progressed to CIN3+ or cleared (not recorded which). CDR3 loop: CASSPRSLAEQETQYF. The part of the CDR3 DNA that was read is TGCGCCAGCAGTCCAAGATCCCTAGCGGAACAAGAGACC.